The rows below give T cell receptor beta chains drawn from one sample of a study of early T cells in non-severe SARS-CoV-2 infection. TCRdb used MiXCR to reprocess the 5' RACE reads, holding one entry per CDR3 protein. This repertoire shows just over 95,000 distinct CDR3 sequences, roughly 11% found once; its top ten account for roughly 4.5%. The material sequenced was whole blood, taken at baseline. These receptors were obtained from an adult who was a healthcare worker with PCR-confirmed SARS-CoV-2 infection or an uninfected control (not recorded which). The CDR3 runs from the conserved cysteine through the conserved F or W. A D gene is named only where the DNA matches it firmly. Some rows have no size entry. The others give once, few or many, or a class for an expanded clone.

J gene | clone size | V gene | D gene | CDR3 DNA | CDR3 protein
TRBJ2-1 | . | TRBV7-8 | TRBD2 | TGTGCCAGCAGCGCGACTAGCGGGGACTACTACAATGAGCAGTTCTTC | CASSATSGDYYNEQFF
TRBJ1-2 | few | TRBV19 | . | TGTGCCAGTAACCCGGGGGGACCCTATGGCTACACCTTC | CASNPGGPYGYTF
TRBJ2-3 | once | TRBV5-8 | . | TGTGCCAGCAGCGTGGTGAGCACAGATACGCAGTATTTT | CASSVVSTDTQYF
TRBJ1-1 | many | TRBV7-9 | . | TGTGCCAGCAGCTTAATTTTGTCAGATGAAGCTTTCTTT | CASSLILSDEAFF
TRBJ2-7 | . | TRBV27 | . | TGTGCCAGCCGATTGCGGGGAGAGCAGTACTTC | CASRLRGEQYF
TRBJ2-5 | many | TRBV28 | . | TGTGCCAGCAGTTTCACAATGCAGGGGTACCAAGAGACCCAGTACTTC | CASSFTMQGYQETQYF
TRBJ1-3 | few | TRBV10-3 | TRBD1 | TGTGCCATCAGTGAGAACAGGGGGCTTGGAAACACCATATATTTT | CAISENRGLGNTIYF
TRBJ2-7 | . | TRBV20-1 | TRBD2 | TGCAGTGCTAGAGGTAGCGGGAGCTACGAGCAGTACTTC | CSARGSGSYEQYF
TRBJ2-1 | . | TRBV3-1 | . | TGTGCCAGCCGGGACAACAATGAGCAGTTCTTC | CASRDNNEQFF
TRBJ2-1 | few | TRBV24-1 | . | TGTGCCACCAGTGACACCTCCGCGGCCCTTATTAAATCCGGCGATGAGCAGTTCTTC | CATSDTSAALIKSGDEQFF
TRBJ2-3 | many | TRBV5-8 | . | TGTGCCAGCAGCTTGGAGACGAACTCAGGGGCAGATACGCAGTATTTT | CASSLETNSGADTQYF
TRBJ1-1 | . | TRBV18 | . | TGTGCCAGCACTGGGACGGCAATGAACACTGAAGCTTTCTTT | CASTGTAMNTEAFF
TRBJ2-7 | many | TRBV6-2/TRBV6-3 | . | TGTGCCAGCACTATATCCGGGACGACACCCCTAGAGCAGTACTTC | CASTISGTTPLEQYF
TRBJ1-1 | many | TRBV20-1 | . | TGCAGTGCTAGAGAGCGGAACCTTCAGGCTGAAGCTTTCTTT | CSARERNLQAEAFF
TRBJ2-5 | . | TRBV28 | TRBD2 | TGTGCCAGCAGGATTGGCGGGGGTCTGGAGACCCAGTACTTC | CASRIGGGLETQYF
TRBJ2-3 | many | TRBV6-4 | . | TGTGCCAGCAGTGATGGGACAGATACGCAGTATTTT | CASSDGTDTQYF
TRBJ2-7 | . | TRBV5-1 | . | TGCGCCAGCAGCTTGGATACGGGTACCTACGAGCAGTACTTC | CASSLDTGTYEQYF
TRBJ1-2 | . | TRBV5-5 | . | TGTGCCAGCACCCTCTCGGGGGATCCTACTGGCTACACCTTC | CASTLSGDPTGYTF